The following is a T cell receptor (beta chain) sequence with its context. The antigen is undetermined. These data originate in a study of cytomegalovirus exposure and HLA in healthy donors. Study findings and constraints: Analyses of presence and absence presupposed an approximately uniform sequencing depth across donors.

V was pared by 0 bases and J by 1 base, with 2 bases of the junction left unmatched. Germline V gene lookup returns CDR1 MNHEY and CDR2 SVGAGI. The length of the CDR3 is 15 residues. This PCR relied on a set of 60 Vbeta primers and 13 Jbeta primers. Original processing notes: Later analysis identified approximately 80 million unique TCR beta chains, roughly 11 million shared. Clones were read by immunoSEQ multiplex PCR, and TCRdb kept only the in-frame ones, dropping some. V, J and clone size reflect that table, while D and trimming were determined from the DNA. This table has approximately 140,000 clones, over 60% appearing once.

V is TRBV6-5 and J is TRBJ1-1, with 7 bases matching TRBD1. The sequenced sample consisted of PBMCs. This TCR came from a man aged 40-49 years in good health and CMV-seropositive. DNA of the CDR3: TGTGCCAGCAGTTACTCGGACAGGTCGAACACTGAAGCTTTCTTT. Translated: CASSYSDRSNTEAFF.